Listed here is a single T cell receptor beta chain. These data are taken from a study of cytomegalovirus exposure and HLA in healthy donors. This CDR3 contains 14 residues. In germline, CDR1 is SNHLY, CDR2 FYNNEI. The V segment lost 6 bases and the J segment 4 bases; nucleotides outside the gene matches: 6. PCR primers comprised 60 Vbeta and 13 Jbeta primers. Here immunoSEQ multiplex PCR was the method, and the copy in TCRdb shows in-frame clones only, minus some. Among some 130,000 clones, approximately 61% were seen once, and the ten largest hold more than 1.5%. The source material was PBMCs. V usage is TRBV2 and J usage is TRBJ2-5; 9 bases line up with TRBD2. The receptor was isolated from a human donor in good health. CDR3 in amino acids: CASRSGTSTETQYF. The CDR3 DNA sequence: TGTGCCAGCAGATCCGGGACTAGCACAGAGACCCAGTACTTC.